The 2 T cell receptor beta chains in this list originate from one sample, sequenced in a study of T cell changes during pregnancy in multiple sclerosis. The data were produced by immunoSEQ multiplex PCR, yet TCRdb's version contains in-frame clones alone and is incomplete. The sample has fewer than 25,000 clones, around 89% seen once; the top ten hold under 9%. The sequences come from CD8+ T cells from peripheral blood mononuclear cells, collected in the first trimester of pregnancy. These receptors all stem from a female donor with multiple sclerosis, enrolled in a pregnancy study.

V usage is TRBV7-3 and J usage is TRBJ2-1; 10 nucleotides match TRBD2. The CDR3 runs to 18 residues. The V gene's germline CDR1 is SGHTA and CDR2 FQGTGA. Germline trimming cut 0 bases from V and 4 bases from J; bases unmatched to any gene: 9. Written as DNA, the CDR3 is TGTGCCAGCAGCTTAACCGCTAGCGGGAGAGCGGGGTACAATGAGCAGTTCTTC. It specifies CASSLTASGRAGYNEQFF.

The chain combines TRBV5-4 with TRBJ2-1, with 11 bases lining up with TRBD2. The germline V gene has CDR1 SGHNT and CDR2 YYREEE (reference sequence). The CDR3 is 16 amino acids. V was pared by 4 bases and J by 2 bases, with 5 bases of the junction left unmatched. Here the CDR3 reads CASSQGLAGPYNEQFF. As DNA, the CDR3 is TGTGCCAGCAGCCAAGGACTAGCGGGCCCCTACAATGAGCAGTTCTTC.